The rows below give T cell receptor beta chains drawn from one sample of a study of blood T cell repertoires in COVID-19. The protocol was immunoSEQ multiplex PCR, while the TCRdb copy is restricted to in-frame clones and leaves out a portion. The sample lists 87,000 or so clones, about 85% seen once, with roughly 3.1% in the top ten. What was sequenced was peripheral blood. The receptors were gathered from a woman between 50 and 59 years old with active or convalescent COVID-19. The CDR3 runs from the conserved cysteine through the conserved F or W. The order of the fields is CDR3 protein, J gene, V gene.

CDR3aa: CASSVGGLAGSSPNTQYF
j_gene: TRBJ2-3
v_gene: TRBV9

CDR3aa: CASSEARGFGNTIYF
j_gene: TRBJ1-3
v_gene: TRBV6-1

CDR3aa: CASSSRQGQTGNTIYF
j_gene: TRBJ1-3
v_gene: TRBV7-2

CDR3aa: CASSPRTGAGYGYTF
j_gene: TRBJ1-2
v_gene: TRBV4-3

CDR3aa: CASSLEGANTEAFF
j_gene: TRBJ1-1
v_gene: TRBV5-1

CDR3aa: CASSPGQDSGGYTF
j_gene: TRBJ1-2
v_gene: TRBV5-1

CDR3aa: CASRSDRVGGYTF
j_gene: TRBJ1-2
v_gene: TRBV5-6

CDR3aa: CASSLASTSGGHEQFF
j_gene: TRBJ2-1
v_gene: TRBV5-1

CDR3aa: CASSKGQGTGELFF
j_gene: TRBJ2-2
v_gene: TRBV19

CDR3aa: CASSGQGRGGTQYF
j_gene: TRBJ2-3
v_gene: TRBV6-6

CDR3aa: CASRSGGTADTQYF
j_gene: TRBJ2-3
v_gene: TRBV19

CDR3aa: CASSGEANQPQHF
j_gene: TRBJ1-5
v_gene: TRBV10-3

CDR3aa: CASSPNLSRGGTEAFF
j_gene: TRBJ1-1
v_gene: TRBV18

CDR3aa: CASSLVAGAHNEQFF
j_gene: TRBJ2-1
v_gene: TRBV5-1

CDR3aa: CASSPDSNYGYTF
j_gene: TRBJ1-2
v_gene: TRBV18

CDR3aa: CASSLDGYGYTF
j_gene: TRBJ1-2
v_gene: TRBV7-9

CDR3aa: CAWRLGGLYDSPLHF
j_gene: TRBJ1-6
v_gene: TRBV30

CDR3aa: CASSLAMRPNEKLFF
j_gene: TRBJ1-4
v_gene: TRBV11-2

CDR3aa: CASSPRPQGGYEQYF
j_gene: TRBJ2-7
v_gene: TRBV9

CDR3aa: CASSEWASWDRANYGYTF
j_gene: TRBJ1-2
v_gene: TRBV10-1

CDR3aa: CSVPSGNYGYTF
j_gene: TRBJ1-2
v_gene: TRBV29-1

CDR3aa: CASSERTDYEQYF
j_gene: TRBJ2-7
v_gene: TRBV6-1

CDR3aa: CASSIGRDNEQFF
j_gene: TRBJ2-1
v_gene: TRBV7-3

CDR3aa: CASSPGLAGADEQFF
j_gene: TRBJ2-1
v_gene: TRBV7-8

CDR3aa: CASGGLAGPRDTQYF
j_gene: TRBJ2-3
v_gene: TRBV9

CDR3aa: CASSITGAGTDTQYF
j_gene: TRBJ2-3
v_gene: TRBV19

CDR3aa: CASSERLAGGETQYF
j_gene: TRBJ2-5
v_gene: TRBV6-1

CDR3aa: CASSYWGDRPGELFF
j_gene: TRBJ2-2
v_gene: TRBV6-5

CDR3aa: CAWFAGTSSGNTIYF
j_gene: TRBJ1-3
v_gene: TRBV30

CDR3aa: CASSQDVLCGQGNEKLFF
j_gene: TRBJ1-4
v_gene: TRBV3-1/TRBV3-2

CDR3aa: CATSKRGPGQGTGNTIYF
j_gene: TRBJ1-3
v_gene: TRBV15

CDR3aa: CASSSDNQETQYF
j_gene: TRBJ2-5
v_gene: TRBV5-1

CDR3aa: CASSPDSSLGPYEQYF
j_gene: TRBJ2-7
v_gene: TRBV18

CDR3aa: CASSSPASGGREQYF
j_gene: TRBJ2-7
v_gene: TRBV28

CDR3aa: CASSYLKNSNQPQHF
j_gene: TRBJ1-5
v_gene: TRBV6-2/TRBV6-3

CDR3aa: CASIRTGQTEAFF
j_gene: TRBJ1-1
v_gene: TRBV19

CDR3aa: CATSDRDRAGYTF
j_gene: TRBJ1-2
v_gene: TRBV24-1

CDR3aa: CSLKGQDEKLFF
j_gene: TRBJ1-4
v_gene: TRBV29-1